This TCR beta chain was recovered during a study of glioma-infiltrating T cells after dendritic cell vaccination. Germline CDR1 is SGHRS and CDR2 is YFSETQ. This CDR3 contains 13 residues. Germline trimming cut 5 bases from V and 2 bases from J; bases unmatched to any gene: 4. The immunoSEQ assay amplified TCRB CDR3 from up to roughly 2 ug DNA. The primer mix had 60 V beta and 13 J beta primers. The assay was immunoSEQ multiplex PCR, and TCRdb's table has in-frame clones only and misses some. The table shows 35,000 to 40,000 clones, with approximately 82% occurring only once. The sequence was collected from a human donor with glioblastoma. This chain uses TRBV5-1 with TRBJ2-7; 7 bases fit TRBD1. Here the sequenced sample was blood, taken before dendritic cell vaccination. CDR3 amino acids: CASRQGQPYEQYF. The CDR3 DNA reads TGCGCCAGCAGGCAGGGACAGCCCTACGAGCAGTACTTC. The variable domain in full, with the rest retrieved from reference TRBV5-1 and TRBJ2-7, is KAGVTQTPRYLIKTRGQQVTLSCSPISGHRSVSWYQQTPGQGLQFLFEYFSETQRNKGNFPGRFSGRQFSNSRSEMNVSTLELGDSALYLCASRQGQPYEQYFGPGTRLTVT.